The entry that follows covers one T cell receptor beta chain sequence. There are a few counts of this clone. The clone's antigen remains unknown. No clone much larger than this one lies a single base away; base qualities are absent. Enrolling through a virtual design, the prospective study's participants ranged in age from roughly 18 to 89 years and lived across 24 United States geographic areas. To assign participants to cohorts, the prospective study relied on clinical history that participants themselves reported in a screening survey and a study questionnaire. Recovered participants in ImmuneRACE Cohort 3 were defined as having two consecutive negative NP/OP PCR tests, clearance from a healthcare professional, or resolution of symptoms. Mobile phlebotomists in the prospective study collected whole blood, serum and a nasopharyngeal or oropharyngeal swab from every participant. Participants in the prospective study had the option to provide additional blood draws and questionnaires over a roughly 2-month period. Prospective study blood samples were shipped either frozen or at room temperature before DNA extraction.

This entry belongs to a study of blood T cell repertoires in COVID-19 (dated by TCRdb to the early 2020s). At the level of the whole study: Collaborator samples came from the United States, Italy and Spain and covered acute and convalescent phases of COVID-19. The material from the prospective study consisted of cDNA or gDNA derived from T cells, B-cell-depleted T cells, or PBMCs. Subjects who had been exposed to COVID-19, were actively infected with it, or had recovered from it provided the deeply sampled blood TCRbeta repertoires that made up the dataset. A freely available public database, intended as a resource for researchers studying the immune response to SARS-CoV-2, is where the repertoires were released. Samples were obtained from the ongoing ImmuneRACE study (first 160 participants) and from over a thousand subjects provided by 6 global collaborators. The sample metadata nearly always contained a de-identified subject ID, COVID-19 status, age in years and sex. Where available, HLA class I and class II types were obtained from metadata supplied by the sample provider rather than from assay-based typing.

The CDR3 measures 13 amino acids from cysteine to phenylalanine. Only the CDR3 part of the read is kept: 39 bases, read in frame from the first base. After removal of 7 bases from V and 5 bases from J, the junction retains 7 bases not matched to a gene. According to the germline V gene, CDR1 reads SQVTM and CDR2 reads ANQGSEA. TCRbeta CDR3 regions were amplified from genomic DNA using the immunoSEQ Assay, a bias-controlled multiplex PCR. Per the original workflow: The number of nucleated cells in each sample was estimated from the amplification of reference gene primers within the assay. To quantify the absolute abundance of each unique TCRbeta CDR3 rearrangement, sequence reads were collapsed and filtered. For each sample, productive Simpson clonality was calculated as the square root of Simpson's diversity index over productive rearrangements. TCRdb limited this immuneACCESS table to in-frame rearrangements with V and J called. A share of clones is missing; checked studies link under half to unresolved V genes, and the rest is unexplained. V and J calls and clone size are given by that table; D and trimming were obtained from the DNA. This sample holds a few hundred thousand clones; about four fifths were observed only once. The top ten clones comprise about 5.4% of the sample.

Broader findings and caveats from the paper: Clinical and demographic metadata were provided uncurated, with the amount varying by source and participant.

The V gene is TRBV29-1 and the J gene is TRBJ2-1; 8 central bases correspond to TRBD1. The TCR comes from a woman between 50 and 59 years old who had recovered from COVID-19. Sequencing was carried out using PBMCs or T cells enriched from blood (not recorded which). The DNA sequence is TGCAGCGCAGAGGGACAGGCAGACAATGAGCAGTTCTTC. This codes for CSAEGQADNEQFF.